This T cell receptor (beta chain) was sequenced for a study of T cell repertoires in cytomegalovirus infection. Study information: Use of recently identified HLA-C-restricted and well-studied HLA-B-restricted CMV epitopes was part of the study. Through public TCR beta signatures, both CMV infection and matching HLA type were indicated. Findings and caveats of the study: Summed public TCR beta family frequency identified CMV carriers bearing the relevant HLA. CMV-specific TCR beta clonotypes restricted by HLA-C dominated the ex vivo response.

This clonotype was counted once. Its antigen is undetermined. MiXCR, run by TCRdb on the reads, gives a single entry per CDR3 protein. The sample carries about 700,000 distinct CDR3 sequences, around a third recorded once. The sequence was collected from a human donor in good health (CMV status not recorded). Some clones in this sample may be carry-over from other donors' samples. The specimen was cultured PBMCs, collected from culture after CMV antigen stimulation.

This chain's CDR3 is CAWKQLNTEAFF. The CDR3 nucleotides read TGTGCCTGGAAACAGCTGAACACTGAAGCTTTCTTT. V is TRBV30 and J is TRBJ1-1; no clear D. Trimming cost V 4 bases and J 0 bases, with 6 bases left between them. The CDR3 is made up of 12 amino acids. Germline-derived CDR1 and CDR2 are GTSNPN and SVGIG (reference sequence).